This T cell receptor beta chain was observed in a study of blood T cell repertoires in COVID-19 (dated by TCRdb to the early 2020s). Background on the whole study: Samples covering the acute and convalescent phases of COVID-19 were provided by collaborators in the United States, Italy and Spain. The material from the prospective study consisted of cDNA or gDNA derived from T cells, B-cell-depleted T cells, or PBMCs. Subjects who had been exposed to COVID-19, were actively infected with it, or had recovered from it provided the deeply sampled blood TCRbeta repertoires that made up the dataset. The repertoires were made available in a free public database intended to serve as a resource for research on the immune response to SARS-CoV-2. Samples came from the ongoing ImmuneRACE study (first 160 participants) plus 1,254 subjects from 6 global collaborators. The sample metadata nearly always contained a de-identified subject ID, COVID-19 status, age in years and sex. Where available, HLA class I and class II types were taken from metadata supplied by the sample provider and were not determined by assay-based typing. Overall results and qualifications from the work: The quantity of clinical and demographic metadata differed by source and by participant and was supplied without curation.

TCRbeta CDR3 regions were amplified from genomic DNA using the immunoSEQ Assay, a bias-controlled multiplex PCR. Per the source publication's procedure: The number of nucleated cells in each sample was estimated by amplification of reference gene primers within the assay. To quantify the absolute abundance of each unique TCRbeta CDR3 rearrangement, sequence reads were collapsed and filtered. Productive Simpson clonality was computed per sample as the square root of Simpson's diversity index over productive rearrangements. TCRdb's version of the immuneACCESS table is confined to in-frame rearrangements and falls short of the full clone set. An unresolved V gene accounts for under half of the shortfall where checked; the remainder is of unknown origin. V and J calls and clone size follow that table, whereas D and trimming were derived from the DNA. Present in this sample are around 190,000 clones, approximately 80% of which were seen just once. Roughly 6.3% of the sample is taken by the ten largest.

From the cysteine up to the phenylalanine, the CDR3 has a length of 15 residues. The CDR3 DNA has 45 bases and is translated from base 1. CDR1 and CDR2 are read off the germline V gene as SGHAT and FQNNGV. Here V drops 1 base and J drops 5 bases, and the junction holds 2 bases not matched to any gene. Whole blood was collected in K2EDTA tubes by collaborating institutions according to the institutions' own protocols. For TCRbeta analysis, collaborator samples were shipped as frozen whole blood, as isolated PBMCs, or as DNA extracted from either sample type. Concerning this clone: It has no known antigen specificity. Nothing much larger sits one base from this clone, and base qualities are not available.

The origin of this receptor is a human donor in a cohort sampled during active COVID-19. Sequenced input: peripheral blood. The chain couples TRBV11-2 to TRBJ1-4; TRBD1 agrees with 9 junctional bases. The CDR3 here reads CASSLAGTGNEKLFF. The DNA sequence is TGTGCCAGCAGCTTAGCCGGGACAGGGAATGAAAAACTGTTTTTT.